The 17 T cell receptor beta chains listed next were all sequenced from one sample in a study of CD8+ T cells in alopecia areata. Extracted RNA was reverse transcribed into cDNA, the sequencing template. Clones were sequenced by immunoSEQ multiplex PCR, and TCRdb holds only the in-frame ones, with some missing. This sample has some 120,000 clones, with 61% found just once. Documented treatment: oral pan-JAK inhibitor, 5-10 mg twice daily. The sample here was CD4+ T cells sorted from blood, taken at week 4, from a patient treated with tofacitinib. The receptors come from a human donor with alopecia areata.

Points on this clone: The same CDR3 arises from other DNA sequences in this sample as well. The CDR3 protein is CASSQELTYEQYF. The CDR3 bases are TGCGCCAGCAGCCAAGAATTAACCTACGAGCAGTACTTC. The chain combines TRBV4-3 with TRBJ2-7; no clear D. Trimming stripped 0 bases from V and 2 bases from J, with 5 bases between. The CDR3 covers 13 residues. Germline V CDR1 and CDR2: LGHNA, YSLEER.

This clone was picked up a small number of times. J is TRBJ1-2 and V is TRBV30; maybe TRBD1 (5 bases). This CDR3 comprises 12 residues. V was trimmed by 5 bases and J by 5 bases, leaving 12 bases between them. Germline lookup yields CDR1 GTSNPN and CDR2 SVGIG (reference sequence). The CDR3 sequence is CAWSGTEYGYTF. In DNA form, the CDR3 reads TGTGCCTGGTCCGGGACGGAGTATGGCTACACCTTC.

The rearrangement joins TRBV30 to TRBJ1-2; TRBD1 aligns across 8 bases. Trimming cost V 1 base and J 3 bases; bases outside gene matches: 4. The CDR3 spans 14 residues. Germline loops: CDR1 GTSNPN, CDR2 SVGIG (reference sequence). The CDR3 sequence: CAWSGRGRYYGYTF. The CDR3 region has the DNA TGTGCCTGGAGTGGCAGGGGGCGTTACTATGGCTACACCTTC.

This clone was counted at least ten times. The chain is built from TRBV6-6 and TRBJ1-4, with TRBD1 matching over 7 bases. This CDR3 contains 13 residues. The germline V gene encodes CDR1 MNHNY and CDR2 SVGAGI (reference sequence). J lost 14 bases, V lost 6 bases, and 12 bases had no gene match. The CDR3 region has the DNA TGTGCCAGCAGAGCCCAGGGGGGGGCGCGGCTGTTTTTT. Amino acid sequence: CASRAQGGARLFF.

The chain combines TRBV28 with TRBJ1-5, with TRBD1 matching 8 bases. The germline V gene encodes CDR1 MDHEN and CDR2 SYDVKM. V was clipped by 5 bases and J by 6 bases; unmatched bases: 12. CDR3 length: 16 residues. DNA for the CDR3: TGTGCCAGCAGTCCCGACAGCAGGGGGCGAGGTCAGCCCCAGCATTTT. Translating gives CASSPDSRGRGQPQHF.

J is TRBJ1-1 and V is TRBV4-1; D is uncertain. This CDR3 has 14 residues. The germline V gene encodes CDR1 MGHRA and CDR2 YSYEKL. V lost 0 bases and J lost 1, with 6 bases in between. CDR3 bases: TGCGCCAGCAGCCAAGATGGCAGGAACACTGAAGCTTTCTTT. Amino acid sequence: CASSQDGRNTEAFF.

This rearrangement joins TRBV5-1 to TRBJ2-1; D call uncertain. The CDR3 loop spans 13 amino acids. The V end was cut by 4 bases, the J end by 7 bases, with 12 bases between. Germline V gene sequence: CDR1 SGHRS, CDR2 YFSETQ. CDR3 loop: CASSKSQLNEQFF. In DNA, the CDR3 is TGCGCCAGCAGCAAATCACAGCTGAATGAGCAGTTCTTC. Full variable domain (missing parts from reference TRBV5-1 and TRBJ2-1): KAGVTQTPRYLIKTRGQQVTLSCSPISGHRSVSWYQQTPGQGLQFLFEYFSETQRNKGNFPGRFSGRQFSNSRSEMNVSTLELGDSALYLCASSKSQLNEQFFGPGTRLTVL.

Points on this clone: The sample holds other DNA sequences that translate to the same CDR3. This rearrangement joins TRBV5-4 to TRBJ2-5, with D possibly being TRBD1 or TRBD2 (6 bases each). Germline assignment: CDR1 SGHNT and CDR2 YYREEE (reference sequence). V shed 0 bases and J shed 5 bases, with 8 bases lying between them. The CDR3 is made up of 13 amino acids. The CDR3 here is CASSLEGGETQYF. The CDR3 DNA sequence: TGTGCCAGCAGCTTGGAAGGGGGGGAGACCCAGTACTTC. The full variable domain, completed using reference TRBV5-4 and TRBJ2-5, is ETGVTQSPTHLIKTRGQQVTLRCSSQSGHNTVSWYQQALGQGPQFIFQYYREEENGRGNFPPRFSGLQFPNYSSELNVNALELDDSALYLCASSLEGGETQYFGPGTRLLVL.

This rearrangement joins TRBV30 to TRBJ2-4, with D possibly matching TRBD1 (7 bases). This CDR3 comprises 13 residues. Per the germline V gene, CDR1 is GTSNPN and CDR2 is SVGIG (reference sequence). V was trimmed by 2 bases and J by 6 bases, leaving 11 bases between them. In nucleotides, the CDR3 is TGTGCCTGGAGTCACAGGGGAGGAAACATTCAGTACTTC. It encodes CAWSHRGGNIQYF.

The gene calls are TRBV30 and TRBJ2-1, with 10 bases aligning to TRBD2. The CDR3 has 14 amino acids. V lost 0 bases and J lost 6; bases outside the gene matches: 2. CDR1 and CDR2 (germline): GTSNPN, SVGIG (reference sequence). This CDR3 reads CAWSVAGGGNEQFF. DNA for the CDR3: TGTGCCTGGAGTGTAGCGGGAGGGGGCAATGAGCAGTTCTTC.

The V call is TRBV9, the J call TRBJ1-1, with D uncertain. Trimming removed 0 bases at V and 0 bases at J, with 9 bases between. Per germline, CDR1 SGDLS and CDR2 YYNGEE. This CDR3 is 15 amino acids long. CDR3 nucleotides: TGTGCCAGCAGCGTAGGCGCAGGCATGAACACTGAAGCTTTCTTT. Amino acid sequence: CASSVGAGMNTEAFF.

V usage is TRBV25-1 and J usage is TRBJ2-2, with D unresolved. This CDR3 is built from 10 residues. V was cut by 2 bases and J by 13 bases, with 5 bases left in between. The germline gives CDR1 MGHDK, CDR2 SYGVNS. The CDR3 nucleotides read TGTGCCAGCAGTGAAGAAAGGCTGTTTTTT. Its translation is CASSEERLFF.

The CDR3 DNA reads TGTGCCAGCAGCTCTAGACAGGGCTCCCAAGAGACCCAGTACTTC. Amino acids: CASSSRQGSQETQYF. This rearrangement joins TRBV7-2 to TRBJ2-5; the match to TRBD1 covers 7 bases. Germline V lookup: CDR1 SGHTA, CDR2 FQGNSA. The V and J ends lost 4 bases and 1 base, in that order; junction bases with no gene match: 6. CDR3 length equals 15 residues. Full variable domain (outside the CDR3, taken from reference TRBV7-2 and TRBJ2-5): GAGVSQSPSNKVTEKGKDVELRCDPISGHTALYWYRQSLGQGLEFLIYFQGNSAPDKSGLPSDRFSAERTGGSVSTLTIQRTQQEDSAVYLCASSSRQGSQETQYFGPGTRLLVL.

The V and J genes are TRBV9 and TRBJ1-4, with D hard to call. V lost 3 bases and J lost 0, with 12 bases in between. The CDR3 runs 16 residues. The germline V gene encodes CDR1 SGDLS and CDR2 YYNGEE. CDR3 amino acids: CASSAGTAATNEKLFF. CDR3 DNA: TGTGCCAGCAGCGCCGGAACAGCAGCAACTAATGAAAAACTGTTTTTT.

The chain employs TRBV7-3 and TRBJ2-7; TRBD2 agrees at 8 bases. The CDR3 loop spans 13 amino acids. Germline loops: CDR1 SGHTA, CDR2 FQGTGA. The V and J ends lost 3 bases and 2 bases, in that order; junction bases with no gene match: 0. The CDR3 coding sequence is TGTGCCAGCAGCTTGGGACTAGCCTACGAGCAGTACTTC. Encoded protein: CASSLGLAYEQYF.

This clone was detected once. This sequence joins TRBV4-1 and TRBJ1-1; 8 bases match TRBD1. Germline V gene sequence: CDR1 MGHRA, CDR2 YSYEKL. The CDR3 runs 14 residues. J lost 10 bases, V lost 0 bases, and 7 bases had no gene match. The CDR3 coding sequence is TGCGCCAGCAGCCAAGATGGACAGGGCCTGGGAGCTTTCTTT. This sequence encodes CASSQDGQGLGAFF.

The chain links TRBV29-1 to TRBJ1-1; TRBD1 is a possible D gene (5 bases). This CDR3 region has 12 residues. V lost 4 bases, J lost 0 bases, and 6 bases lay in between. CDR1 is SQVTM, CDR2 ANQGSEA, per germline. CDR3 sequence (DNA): TGCAGCGTTGGACAGATGAACACTGAAGCTTTCTTT. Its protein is CSVGQMNTEAFF.